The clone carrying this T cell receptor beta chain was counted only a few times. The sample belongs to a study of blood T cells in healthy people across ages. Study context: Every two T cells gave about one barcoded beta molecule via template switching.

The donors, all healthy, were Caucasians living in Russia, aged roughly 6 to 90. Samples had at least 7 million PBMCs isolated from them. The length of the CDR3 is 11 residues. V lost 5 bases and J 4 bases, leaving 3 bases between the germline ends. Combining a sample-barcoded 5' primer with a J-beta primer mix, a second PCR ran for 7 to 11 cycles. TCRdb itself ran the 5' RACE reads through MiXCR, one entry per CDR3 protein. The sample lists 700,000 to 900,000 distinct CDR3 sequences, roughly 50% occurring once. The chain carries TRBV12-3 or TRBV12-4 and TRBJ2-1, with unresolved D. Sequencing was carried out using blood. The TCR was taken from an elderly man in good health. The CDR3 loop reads CASSQYNEQFF. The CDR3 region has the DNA TGTGCCAGCAGTCAATACAATGAGCAGTTCTTC.